The 12 T cell receptor beta chains reported below all come from one sample, sequenced in a study of Graves' ophthalmopathy and Graves' hyperthyroidism. From RNA, the CDR3 regions of TCR beta chains were amplified and sequenced. Second-round multiplex PCR followed a first-round RT-PCR using HTBI primers. TCRdb independently ran MiXCR on the multiplex PCR reads; one entry per CDR3 protein. The sample comprises 400,000 to 500,000 distinct CDR3 sequences, around 20% of which are singletons, and under 3% rests with the top ten. The material sequenced was peripheral blood. These receptors all come from a woman in her late teens or twenties with stable Graves' hyperthyroidism.

Relative to its sample, this clonotype is medium-sized (0.01 to 0.1%). V gene TRBV28 combines with J gene TRBJ2-7; no firm D call. The CDR3 has 11 residues. Germline lookup yields CDR1 MDHEN and CDR2 SYDVKM. V dropped 8 bases and J dropped 6 bases, with 11 bases sitting between them. The CDR3: CASAYNAEQYF. DNA of the CDR3: TGTGCCAGCGCTTACAACGCCGAGCAGTACTTC. The full variable domain, with the rest looked up from reference TRBV28 and TRBJ2-7, is DVKVTQSSRYLVKRTGEKVFLECVQDMDHENMFWYRQDPGLGLRLIYFSYDVKMKEKGDIPEGYSVSREKKERFSLILESASTNQTSMYLCASAYNAEQYFGPGTRLTVT.

This clonotype showed up just a few times. V gene TRBV6-1 combines with J gene TRBJ2-7; 7 nucleotides line up with TRBD2. The germline V gene encodes CDR1 MNHNS and CDR2 SASEGT. The CDR3 contains 15 residues. The V and J ends lost 8 bases and 1 base, in that order; junction bases with no gene match: 11. The CDR3 loop reads CASLELPSGSYEQYF. The CDR3 DNA is TGTGCCAGCCTCGAATTGCCTAGCGGATCCTACGAGCAGTACTTC.

The chain is built from TRBV3-1 and TRBJ1-1, with a possible D match to TRBD1 (5 bases). The ends were cut back, 3 bases at V and 5 bases at J, with 13 bases in the middle. The length of the CDR3 is 14 residues. The germline V gene encodes CDR1 LGHDT and CDR2 YNNKEL (reference sequence). The DNA for the CDR3 is TGTGCCAGCAGCCATGAGGGGAGGGTTACTGAAGCTTTCTTT. Translated, it gives CASSHEGRVTEAFF.

This clonotype was counted many times. The chain joins TRBV25-1 to TRBJ1-3; 8 bases are a match to TRBD1. Germline V gene lookup returns CDR1 MGHDK and CDR2 SYGVNS. Trimming removed 4 bases from V and 7 bases from J; junction bases left unmatched: 6. This CDR3 region has 14 residues. In DNA form, the CDR3 reads TGTGCCAGCAGTGTAAACAGGGGGAGCAACACCATATATTTT. It translates to CASSVNRGSNTIYF.

The genes are TRBV20-1 and TRBJ1-2; D call uncertain. V lost 4 bases to trimming and J lost 3 bases, with 9 bases between them. The CDR3 sequence is 12 residues long. Germline V gene data show CDR1 as DFQATT and CDR2 as SNEGSKA (reference sequence). The CDR3 reads CSATTRDYGYTF. DNA of the CDR3: TGCAGTGCTACCACCCGGGACTATGGCTACACCTTC.

This clonotype has ten or more counts. At one of its ends the junction is not consistent with the germline gene, which may arise from a read error. The V call is TRBV12-3 or TRBV12-4, the J call TRBJ2-7; the D is unclear. The CDR3 extends over 13 amino acids. The CDR3, as DNA: TGTGCCGGCAGTTTTGCGGCTTCCTACGAGCAGTACTTC. It codes for CAGSFAASYEQYF.

This clonotype was recorded many times. The V and J genes are TRBV3-1 and TRBJ2-5; D is possibly TRBD1 or TRBD2 (5 bases each). Deletions cut 0 bases from V and 1 base from J, with 15 bases between. Germline CDR1 LGHDT, CDR2 YNNKEL (reference sequence). This CDR3 contains 17 residues. CDR3 sequence reads: CASSQDIEVGPQETQYF. Here the CDR3 DNA reads TGTGCCAGCAGCCAAGATATTGAGGTGGGACCCCAAGAGACCCAGTACTTC.

The chain combines TRBV30 with TRBJ1-2, with D perhaps TRBD1 (5 bases). CDR3 length equals 13 residues. CDR1 GTSNPN and CDR2 SVGIG come from the germline V gene (reference sequence). V was cut by 5 bases and J by 8 bases, with 18 bases left in between. In nucleotides, the CDR3 is TGTGCCTGGGGTCCCCAAATCGGACAAGGCTACACCTTC. Translated: CAWGPQIGQGYTF. The whole variable domain, remainder taken from reference TRBV30 and TRBJ1-2, is SQTIHQWPATLVQPVGSPLSLECTVEGTSNPNLYWYRQAAGRGLQLLFYSVGIGQISSEVPQNLSASRPQDRQFILSSKKLLLSDSGFYLCAWGPQIGQGYTFGSGTRLTVV.

This clonotype was detected ten times or more. V and J are TRBV24-1 and TRBJ2-2; 8 bases agree with TRBD2. This CDR3 is 16 amino acids long. The V gene's germline CDR1 is KGHDR and CDR2 SFDVKD. Unmatched junction bases numbered 5, after V lost 6 bases and J lost 0 bases. DNA for the CDR3: TGTGCCACCAGTAGACCGGGAGGGCCGAACACCGGGGAGCTGTTTTTT. Translation: CATSRPGGPNTGELFF.

There are a few counts of this clonotype. The chain joins TRBV3-1 to TRBJ1-1; possible D gene TRBD1, 6 bases. Per germline, CDR1 LGHDT and CDR2 YNNKEL (reference sequence). The CDR3 loop spans 13 amino acids. V lost 6 bases and J lost 4, with 12 bases in between. The CDR3 spells CASSLQGPTEAFF. CDR3 in DNA: TGTGCCAGCAGTCTACAGGGTCCCACTGAAGCTTTCTTT.

The chain carries TRBV20-1 and TRBJ2-7; no definite D call. The germline V gene encodes CDR1 DFQATT and CDR2 SNEGSKA (reference sequence). The CDR3 covers 13 residues. Trimming cost V 5 bases and J 3 bases, with 14 bases left between them. CDR3 in amino acids: CSALRTSSYEQYF. Here the CDR3 DNA reads TGCAGTGCTCTACGTACAAGTAGCTACGAGCAGTACTTC.

The sample holds many counts of this clonotype. The chain combines TRBV6-2 or TRBV6-3 with TRBJ1-1; no clear D. CDR3 length: 16 amino acids. Trimming shortened V by 3 bases and J by 0 bases, and 14 bases separated the two germline ends. Germline values: CDR1 MNHEY, CDR2 SVGEGT. The CDR3 coding sequence is TGTGCCAGCAGTTATAGGCATGAAGATATGAACACTGAAGCTTTCTTT. Protein product: CASSYRHEDMNTEAFF.